These T cell receptor beta chains were read from a single sample in a study of OX40 agonist ivuxolimab in advanced cancers. This table comes from immunoSEQ multiplex PCR, and its TCRdb copy is limited to in-frame clones, with some not included. The sample yields roughly 52,000 clones, almost 85% seen once. The sample consisted of CD4+ or CD8+ T cells sorted from blood, taken in a trial of the OX40 agonist ivuxolimab. The receptors here all came from an adult with an advanced solid tumor such as melanoma, head and neck, liver or kidney cancer. The conserved cysteine and the conserved F or W are not part of the CDR3 here. Fields, in order: V gene, D gene, J gene, clone size, CDR3 protein. The D gene is left open where the match is weak. Rows give clone size only sometimes, using once, few, many, or a class for an expanded clone.

TRBV29-1,TRBD2,TRBJ2-1,.,SVERGLATNEQF
TRBV29-1,.,TRBJ2-2,few,SVEDRSHTGELF
TRBV15,TRBD1,TRBJ1-3,.,ATSRELRTGSSGNTIY
TRBV7-8,.,TRBJ1-2,.,ASSLAVDYGYT
TRBV6-1,.,TRBJ1-3,.,ASMGYSGNTIY
TRBV7-2,.,TRBJ1-2,.,ASSPDGQSYGYT
TRBV14,.,TRBJ2-7,.,ASSQASGFSSYEQY
TRBV28,.,TRBJ1-1,.,ASGGTGTLNTEAF
TRBV7-3,.,TRBJ2-7,.,ASSPVSQASYEQY
TRBV19,.,TRBJ1-2,.,ASSIGTRNYGYT
TRBV29-1,.,TRBJ2-7,.,SVELVGAGEQY